Sequencing of this TCR beta chain was carried out in a study of OX40 agonist ivuxolimab in advanced cancers. Background on the study: Patients enrolled in dose escalation were diagnosed with hepatocellular carcinoma, melanoma, renal cell or head and neck cancer. Study findings and constraints: Partial responders treated at 0.1-3.0 mg/kg exhibited clonal expansion among the lowest measured. Nonresponders, in some cases, also had low normalized T-cell clonal expansion.

In the case of this clone: Its antigen remains unknown.

Assay used: immunoSEQ multiplex PCR; TCRdb lists only in-frame clones, some missing. The repertoire holds roughly 59,000 clones, with 81% as singletons. This receptor was taken from an adult with an advanced solid tumor such as melanoma, head and neck, liver or kidney cancer. This material consisted of CD4+ or CD8+ T cells sorted from blood, taken in a trial of the OX40 agonist ivuxolimab.

This CDR3 reads CASSLVEGTEAFF. CDR3 bases: TGTGCCAGCAGCTTAGTTGAGGGCACTGAAGCTTTCTTT. The chain recombines TRBV7-3 with TRBJ1-1; no clear D. Germline V CDR1 and CDR2: SGHTA, FQGTGA. Trimming stripped 2 bases from V and 4 bases from J, with 8 bases between. This CDR3 is built from 13 residues.